These 21 T cell receptor beta chains came from one sample sequenced in a study of T cells after yellow fever vaccination. TCRdb itself ran the 5' RACE reads through MiXCR, one entry per CDR3 protein. The data contain approximately 510,000 distinct CDR3 sequences, about a fifth of them singletons. The source was PBMCs, collected about 21 days after the first yellow fever vaccination. Receptors originate from a man between 18 and 35 years old who received the YFV17D yellow fever vaccine.

As to this clonotype: This may be a read error, as it is one base from a much larger clone. This chain uses TRBV3-1 with TRBJ2-5, with unresolved D. The CDR3 extends over 15 amino acids. The V gene's germline CDR1 is LGHDT and CDR2 YNNKEL (reference sequence). CDR3 sequence: CATSPLARYQETQYF. CDR3 bases: TGTGCCACCAGCCCGTTGGCGAGGTACCAAGAGACCCAGTACTTC.

V gene TRBV5-1 combines with J gene TRBJ1-2; D gene unclear. Germline V gene sequence: CDR1 SGHRS, CDR2 YFSETQ. Trimming removed 0 bases at V and 3 bases at J, with 12 bases between. The CDR3 length is 15 residues. CDR3 sequence (DNA): TGCGCCAGCAGCTTGGAGTGGTCGGAAGACTATGGCTACACCTTC. Amino acids: CASSLEWSEDYGYTF.

The chain has TRBV18 and TRBJ1-4; 7 bases are a match to TRBD1. The CDR3 consists of 17 residues. CDR1 KGHSH and CDR2 LQKENI come from the germline V gene. V shed 3 bases, J shed 3 bases, and the junction held 10 bases outside the gene matches. CDR3 coding DNA: TGTGCCAGCTCACCGAGACAGGGACCTCAGGCTAATGAAAAACTGTTTTTT. This translates into CASSPRQGPQANEKLFF.

V is TRBV7-8 and J is TRBJ2-3, with D perhaps matching TRBD2 (6 bases). V lost 0 bases, J lost 1 base, and 11 bases lay in between. The CDR3 totals 16 residues. Germline values: CDR1 SGHVS, CDR2 FQNEAQ. The CDR3 here is CASSLARGFRTDTQYF. The CDR3 DNA reads TGTGCCAGCAGCTTAGCGCGGGGATTTCGCACAGATACGCAGTATTTT.

This chain joins TRBV18 and TRBJ2-5; D unresolved. Germline V lookup: CDR1 KGHSH, CDR2 LQKENI. With 5 bases removed from V and 4 bases from J, the gap between germline ends came to 11 bases. The CDR3 runs 13 residues. CDR3 amino acids: CASSTRTVETQYF. The CDR3 bases are TGTGCCAGCTCAACCCGGACGGTAGAGACCCAGTACTTC.

This clonotype was counted between two and nine times. V and J are TRBV6-2 or TRBV6-3 and TRBJ1-2; D unresolved. The V gene lost 0 bases and the J gene lost 8 bases, with 7 bases spanning the gap. The CDR3 is 12 amino acids. Germline CDR1 MNHEY, CDR2 SVGEGT. CDR3 in amino acids: CASSYSSSGYTF. The CDR3 DNA reads as TGTGCCAGCAGTTACTCCTCTAGCGGCTACACCTTC.

V usage is TRBV21-1 and J usage is TRBJ2-3; TRBD1, as called in the table, went unchecked against the DNA. TRBV21-1 is termed a pseudogene. The CDR3 spans 14 residues. CDR3 sequence: CATKGAKGTDTQYF. The CDR3 DNA reads as TGTGCCACTAAGGGGGCCAAGGGCACAGATACGCAGTATTTT.

The chain links TRBV7-2 to TRBJ1-6; D call uncertain. With 6 bases removed from V and 1 base from J, the gap between germline ends came to 13 bases. The CDR3 covers 16 residues. Germline CDR1 SGHTA, CDR2 FQGNSA. CDR3 residues: CASSTRRGSYNSPLHF. The CDR3 DNA reads as TGTGCCAGCAGTACGAGACGAGGGTCCTATAATTCACCCCTCCACTTT.

The rearrangement joins TRBV4-1 to TRBJ2-7; 11 bases line up with TRBD1. V shed 3 bases, J shed 5 bases, and the junction held 6 bases outside the gene matches. The germline gives CDR1 MGHRA, CDR2 YSYEKL. This CDR3 has 15 amino acids. The CDR3 sequence: CASSHLPGQGDEQYF. For the CDR3, the DNA is TGCGCCAGCAGCCACCTACCGGGACAGGGGGACGAGCAGTACTTC.

The sample holds a few counts of this clonotype. The gene calls are TRBV12-3 or TRBV12-4 and TRBJ2-5, with TRBD2 matching 14 bases. The CDR3 totals 15 residues. J lost 5 bases, V lost 8 bases, and 7 bases had no gene match. This CDR3 is CASRLTSGGGETQYF. The CDR3 DNA sequence: TGTGCCAGCCGATTGACTAGCGGGGGGGGGGAGACCCAGTACTTC.

This clonotype was counted only a few times. The rearrangement uses TRBV5-1 and TRBJ1-1; D not certain. This CDR3 spans 16 amino acids. Trimming took 2 bases from V and 0 from J, leaving 14 bases between them. CDR1 is SGHRS and CDR2 is YFSETQ in the germline V gene. CDR3 loop: CASSFDMTGMNTEAFF. The CDR3 coding sequence is TGCGCCAGCAGCTTTGACATGACCGGGATGAACACTGAAGCTTTCTTT.

This clonotype was counted a single time. The rearrangement joins TRBV4-3 to TRBJ1-6; D not certain. With 0 bases removed from V and 7 bases from J, the gap between germline ends came to 10 bases. The CDR3 is 15 amino acids. CDR1 and CDR2 from the germline V gene are LGHNA and YSLEER. The CDR3 sequence is CASSQDRQGNSPLHF. In nucleotides, the CDR3 is TGCGCCAGCAGCCAAGATCGACAAGGGAATTCACCCCTCCACTTT.

The chain recombines TRBV7-3 with TRBJ2-3; perhaps TRBD2 as D (6 bases). The CDR3 is 16 residues long. The ends were cut back, 5 bases at V and 0 bases at J, with 15 bases in the middle. Germline CDR1 is SGHTA and CDR2 is FQGTGA. DNA of the CDR3: TGTGCCAGCAGCCCCCGTCTAGCGTCCAGCACAGATACGCAGTATTTT. Translated: CASSPRLASSTDTQYF. The variable domain in full, completed from reference TRBV7-3 and TRBJ2-3, reads GAGVSQTPSNKVTEKGKYVELRCDPISGHTALYWYRQSLGQGPEFLIYFQGTGAADDSGLPNDRFFAVRPEGSVSTLKIQRTERGDSAVYLCASSPRLASSTDTQYFGPGTRLTVL.

This clonotype turned up a few times. The chain couples TRBV29-1 to TRBJ2-1, with D unclear. CDR1 and CDR2 from the germline V gene are SQVTM and ANQGSEA. CDR3 length equals 13 residues. Trimming shortened V by 6 bases and J by 6 bases, and 15 bases separated the two germline ends. In DNA, the CDR3 is TGCAGCGTGGATGTGCAGAATGGCAATGAGCAGTTCTTC. Its translation is CSVDVQNGNEQFF.

This clonotype has only a few counts. The chain is built from TRBV9 and TRBJ1-2; 8 bases align to TRBD1. Looked up from germline, CDR1 is SGDLS and CDR2 is YYNGEE. There are 13 residues in the CDR3. V was clipped by 3 bases and J by 8 bases; unmatched bases: 6. CDR3 nucleotide sequence: TGTGCCAGCAGCGGAGGGGACAGGTCCGGCTACACCTTC. Its protein is CASSGGDRSGYTF.

This clonotype appeared a few times. The chain links TRBV11-2 to TRBJ1-6; D is possibly TRBD1 (6 bases). The CDR3 totals 16 residues. Between the trimmed V and J ends, which lost 5 bases and 7 bases, there was a span of 18 bases. Germline V lookup: CDR1 SGHAT, CDR2 FQNNGV. The CDR3 region is CASSPRGGLPNSPLHF. As DNA, the CDR3 is TGTGCCAGCAGCCCCCGTGGGGGGCTTCCCAATTCACCCCTCCACTTT.

This chain links TRBV9 with TRBJ2-3; 8 bases are shared with TRBD2. V lost 3 bases and J lost 4; bases outside the gene matches: 7. CDR1 and CDR2 (germline): SGDLS, YYNGEE. This CDR3 region has 15 residues. Here the CDR3 reads CASSAGTSPPDTQYF. For the CDR3, the DNA is TGTGCCAGCAGCGCCGGGACTAGTCCCCCAGATACGCAGTATTTT.

This clonotype was observed a few times. The CDR3 region is CAAGTSGGGELFF. The CDR3 DNA reads TGTGCCGCCGGGACTAGCGGGGGCGGGGAGCTGTTTTTT. The chain employs TRBV24-1 and TRBJ2-2, with 14 positions matching TRBD2. Per the germline V gene, CDR1 is KGHDR and CDR2 is SFDVKD. The CDR3 totals 13 residues. The V gene end was trimmed by 12 bases and the J gene end by 7 bases; junction bases not matched to a gene: 3.

The V gene is TRBV12-3 or TRBV12-4, the J gene TRBJ2-2; 7 bases align to TRBD1. This CDR3 has 15 amino acids. V was pared by 5 bases and J by 4 bases, with 7 bases of the junction left unmatched. The CDR3 region has the DNA TGTGCCAGCAGTCTTCAGGGGGTAGGCACCGGGGAGCTGTTTTTT. This encodes CASSLQGVGTGELFF.

DNA for the CDR3: TGTGCCAGCAGGCACGCCAGGGGACTTGGTTCGCACACCGGGGAGCTGTTTTTT. Translated, it gives CASRHARGLGSHTGELFF. The rearrangement links TRBV3-1 to TRBJ2-2, with D possibly called TRBD1 or TRBD2 (6 bases each). The V gene's germline CDR1 is LGHDT and CDR2 YNNKEL (reference sequence). V lost 6 bases to trimming and J lost 3 bases, with 23 bases between them. CDR3 length: 18 amino acids. Full variable domain (missing parts from reference TRBV3-1 and TRBJ2-2): DTAVSQTPKYLVTQMGNDKSIKCEQNLGHDTMYWYKQDSKKFLKIMFSYNNKELIINETVPNRFSPKSPDKAHLNLHINSLELGDSAVYFCASRHARGLGSHTGELFFGEGSRLTVL.

This clonotype came up once. The chain couples TRBV4-2 to TRBJ2-5; D is undetermined. Germline loops: CDR1 LGHNA, CDR2 YNFKEQ. The ends were cut back, 3 bases at V and 5 bases at J, with 7 bases in the middle. The CDR3 length is 12 residues. CDR3 residues: CASSQSFETQYF. In nucleotides, the CDR3 is TGTGCCAGCAGCCAGTCGTTCGAGACCCAGTACTTC.